This paragraph reports one TCR beta chain. What it binds is not known. The sample originates from a study of T cell clonotyping in hematopoietic cell transplantation. As for time point: recipient sample about 28 days before transplant, after cytoreduction. Profiling relied on immunoSEQ multiplex PCR, and the TCRdb table lists in-frame clones only, not all of them. Of tens of thousands of clones listed, around 85% are singletons. Whole-study findings and limits: After transplant, recipient diversity fell while pathologically expanded clonotypes grew through day 180.

The CDR3 covers 13 residues. Trimming stripped 3 bases from V and 2 bases from J, with 5 bases between. CDR1 is SGHTA, CDR2 FQGNSA, per germline. V and J are TRBV7-2 and TRBJ1-3, with D unresolved. The source of this sequence is a man aged 55 to 70 with acute myeloid leukemia. Some clones in this sample may be carry-over from other donors' samples. The sequenced sample was peripheral blood mononuclear cells, obtained before stem cell transplant. CDR3 DNA: TGTGCCAGCAGCTTTCCACCTGGAAACACCATATATTTT. Translation gives CASSFPPGNTIYF.